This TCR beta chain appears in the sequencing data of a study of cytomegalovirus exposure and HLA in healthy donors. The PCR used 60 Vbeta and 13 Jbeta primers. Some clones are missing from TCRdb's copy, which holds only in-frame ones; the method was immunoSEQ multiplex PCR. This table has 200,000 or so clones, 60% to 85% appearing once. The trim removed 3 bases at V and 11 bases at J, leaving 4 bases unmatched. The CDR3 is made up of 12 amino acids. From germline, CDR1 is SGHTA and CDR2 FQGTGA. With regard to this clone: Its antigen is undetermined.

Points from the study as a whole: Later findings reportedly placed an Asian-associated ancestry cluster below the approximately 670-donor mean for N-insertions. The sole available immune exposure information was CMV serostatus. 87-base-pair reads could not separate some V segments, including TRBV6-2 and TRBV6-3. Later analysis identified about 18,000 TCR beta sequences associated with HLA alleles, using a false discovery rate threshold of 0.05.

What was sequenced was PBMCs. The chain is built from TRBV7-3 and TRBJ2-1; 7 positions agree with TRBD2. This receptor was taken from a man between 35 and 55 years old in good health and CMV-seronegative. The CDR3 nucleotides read TGTGCCAGCAGCTTCGACAGCGGGAAGCAGTTCTTC. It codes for CASSFDSGKQFF. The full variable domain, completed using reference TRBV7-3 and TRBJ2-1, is GAGVSQTPSNKVTEKGKYVELRCDPISGHTALYWYRQSLGQGPEFLIYFQGTGAADDSGLPNDRFFAVRPEGSVSTLKIQRTERGDSAVYLCASSFDSGKQFFGPGTRLTVL.